This paragraph covers one TCR beta chain sequence. Antigen: not known. Only in-frame clones appear in the TCRdb table, and some are missing; sequencing was by immunoSEQ multiplex PCR. The table records 25,000 to 30,000 clones, 60% to 80% of them present only once. The CDR3 totals 19 residues. V dropped 4 bases and J dropped 1 base, with 26 bases sitting between them. Germline assignment: CDR1 SGHRS and CDR2 YFSETQ. Sequencing was preceded by expansion of antigen-specific CD4+ T cells with viral peptide pools in the ViraFEST assay. CD4+ T cells were isolated after around ten days of culture. Participants got two doses of BNT162b2 or mRNA-1273 vaccine. A density of fewer than 2.5 million PBMC per well was used; these cells were cultured with roughly 10 IU/ml IL-2 and about 9.4 ug/ml peptides. Cultures got half-medium changes with IL-2 on days 3 and 7. This sample was taken from a study of vaccination effects on CD4 cells after COVID-19.

Study-level results: Recruitment yielded few convalescent patients, and the study had no early post-infection timepoints.

Here the sequenced sample was CD4+ T cells from PBMCs cultured with HCoV-229E spike peptides, taken after COVID-19 vaccination. The receptor was derived from a human donor who received a COVID-19 vaccine. The chain links TRBV5-1 to TRBJ1-1; unclear D gene. CDR3 protein: CASSPNSPASILRNTEAFF. The CDR3 bases are TGCGCCAGCAGCCCTAATAGTCCGGCTTCGATACTTAGGAACACTGAAGCTTTCTTT.